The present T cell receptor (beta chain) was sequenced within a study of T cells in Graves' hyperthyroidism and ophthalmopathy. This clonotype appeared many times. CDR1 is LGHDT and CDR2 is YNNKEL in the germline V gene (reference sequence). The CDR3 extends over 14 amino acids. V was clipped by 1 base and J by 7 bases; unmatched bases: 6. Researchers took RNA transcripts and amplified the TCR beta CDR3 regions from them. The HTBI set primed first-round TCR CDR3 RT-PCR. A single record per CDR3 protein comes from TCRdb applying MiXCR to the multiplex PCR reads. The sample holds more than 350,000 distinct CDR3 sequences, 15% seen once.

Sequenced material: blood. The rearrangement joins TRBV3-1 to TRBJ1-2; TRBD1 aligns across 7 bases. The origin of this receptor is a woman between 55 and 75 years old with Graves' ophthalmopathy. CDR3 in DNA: TGTGCCAGCAGCCAAGGCGGAGGGGGCCGTGGCTACACCTTC. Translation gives CASSQGGGGRGYTF. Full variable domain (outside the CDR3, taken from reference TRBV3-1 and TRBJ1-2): DTAVSQTPKYLVTQMGNDKSIKCEQNLGHDTMYWYKQDSKKFLKIMFSYNNKELIINETVPNRFSPKSPDKAHLNLHINSLELGDSAVYFCASSQGGGGRGYTFGSGTRLTVV.